A selection of T cell receptor beta chains follows, all from one sample in a study of PD-1 blockade in classical Hodgkin lymphoma. The protocol was immunoSEQ multiplex PCR, while the TCRdb copy is restricted to in-frame clones and leaves out a portion. The sample lists about 20,000 clones; around four fifths were seen once. This sample comprised peripheral blood mononuclear cells (PBMCs), obtained before the second cycle of nivolumab. Receptors were obtained from a human donor with classical Hodgkin lymphoma. Each CDR3 is given with its conserved first and last residue.

j_gene,v_gene,CDR3aa
TRBJ2-1,TRBV9,CASKGEHNEQFF
TRBJ2-2,TRBV7-3,CASRLAGGAGELFF
TRBJ1-3,TRBV7-2,CASSPTGYSGNTIYF
TRBJ1-5,TRBV5-1,CASSFVGGSNQPQHF
TRBJ2-1,TRBV6-1,CASIRTSGVNEQFF
TRBJ1-2,TRBV27,CASRLGADGYYGYTF
TRBJ2-7,TRBV6-6,CASSYSGGRGEQYF
TRBJ1-3,TRBV14,CASSQVGVRTIYF
TRBJ1-1,TRBV11-1,CASSPRQGMNTEAFF
TRBJ1-1,TRBV19,CASSAGVFNTEAFF
TRBJ1-1,TRBV4-2,CASSQDQGALGNTEAFF
TRBJ2-7,TRBV21-1,CASSKVRGGRTYEQYF
TRBJ1-2,TRBV18,CASSPSGDGYGYTF
TRBJ1-5,TRBV30,CAWSGQGSQPQHF
TRBJ1-1,TRBV30,CAWTRDTNTEAFF
TRBJ2-5,TRBV2,CASSERQSQETQYF
TRBJ2-3,TRBV5-1,CASSFQGGPTDTQYF
TRBJ2-1,TRBV19,CASSIVGSPYNEQFF
TRBJ1-5,TRBV10-2,CASSEGQGANQPQHF
TRBJ2-7,TRBV5-1,CASSLKQEGSEQYF
TRBJ1-1,TRBV6-1,CASSERQGVGSEAFF
TRBJ1-2,TRBV2,CASSEVYGYTF
TRBJ2-7,TRBV2,CASGRGPYEQYF
TRBJ1-1,TRBV6-5,CASSTGQYTEAFF
TRBJ2-2,TRBV18,CASSPGQMNTGELFF
TRBJ1-4,TRBV19,CASSNDGATNEKLFF
TRBJ2-7,TRBV27,CASSPHRGDEQYF
TRBJ1-5,TRBV28,CASRPAGLDQPQHF
TRBJ1-1,TRBV6-5,CASRLLFGPRAFF
TRBJ2-2,TRBV27,CASKSTPRGRAGELFF
TRBJ2-7,TRBV5-1,CASSLRRADYEQYF
TRBJ2-3,TRBV18,CASSPGGSGDTQYF
TRBJ2-3,TRBV5-8,CASSLAVAGGRDTQYF
TRBJ1-1,TRBV5-1,CASRGVSPLNTEAFF
TRBJ2-2,TRBV7-2,CASSYQGAGELFF
TRBJ1-1,TRBV9,CASSVGSGPPDTEAFF
TRBJ2-3,TRBV7-6,CASSLRGSPTSTDTQYF
TRBJ2-7,TRBV6-6,CASSSTGSGRAYEQYF
TRBJ2-7,TRBV19,CASSMALSKGEQYF
TRBJ1-1,TRBV18,CASSPRGSQNTEAFF
TRBJ2-1,TRBV5-4,CASSWRAQGPNNEQFF
TRBJ1-3,TRBV5-4,CASSPYGRGGNTIYF
TRBJ2-7,TRBV4-3,CASSRGTGNTYEQYF
TRBJ2-5,TRBV29-1,CSVGLAGDAQYF
TRBJ2-3,TRBV5-1,CASSLALAHTDTQYF
TRBJ2-6,TRBV9,CASSVDSGANVLTF
TRBJ1-6,TRBV9,CASSVEEGSPLHF
TRBJ1-5,TRBV21-1,CASSASEPQHF